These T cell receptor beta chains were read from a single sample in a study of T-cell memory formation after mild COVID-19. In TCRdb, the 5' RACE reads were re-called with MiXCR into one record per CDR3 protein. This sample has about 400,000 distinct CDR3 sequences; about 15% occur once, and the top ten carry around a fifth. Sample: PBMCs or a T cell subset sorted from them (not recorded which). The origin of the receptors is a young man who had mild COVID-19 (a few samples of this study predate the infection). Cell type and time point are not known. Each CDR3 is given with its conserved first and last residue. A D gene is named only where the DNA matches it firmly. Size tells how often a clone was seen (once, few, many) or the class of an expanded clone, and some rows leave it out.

cdr3_nt: TGCAGCGTTGACAGGGGGAACACTGAAGCTTTCTTT
cdr3_aa: CSVDRGNTEAFF
clone_size: few
j_call: TRBJ1-1
v_call: TRBV29-1
d_call: -

cdr3_nt: TGTGCCAGAAGCCCGGACAAGAATCAGCCCCAGCATTTT
cdr3_aa: CARSPDKNQPQHF
clone_size: -
j_call: TRBJ1-5
v_call: TRBV7-2
d_call: -

cdr3_nt: TGTGCCAGCAGTTACTCCGCCGGAATTAGCAATCAGCCCCAGCATTTT
cdr3_aa: CASSYSAGISNQPQHF
clone_size: -
j_call: TRBJ1-5
v_call: TRBV6-2/TRBV6-3
d_call: -

cdr3_nt: TGTGCCAGCAGCTCGCAGGTCGAGCAGTACTTC
cdr3_aa: CASSSQVEQYF
clone_size: few
j_call: TRBJ2-7
v_call: TRBV11-2
d_call: -

cdr3_nt: TGCGCCAGCAGCGAGCAAACAGGGGGCAGCACCGGGGAGCTGTTTTTT
cdr3_aa: CASSEQTGGSTGELFF
clone_size: -
j_call: TRBJ2-2
v_call: TRBV5-1
d_call: TRBD1

cdr3_nt: TGTGCCAGCAGCTCCGGGGGGCCTCAGTACTTC
cdr3_aa: CASSSGGPQYF
clone_size: few
j_call: TRBJ2-7
v_call: TRBV6-2/TRBV6-3
d_call: -

cdr3_nt: TGCGCCAGCACCGTAGCGGCTAGCACAGATACGCAGTATTTT
cdr3_aa: CASTVAASTDTQYF
clone_size: -
j_call: TRBJ2-3
v_call: TRBV5-1
d_call: -

cdr3_nt: TGTGCCAGCAGTCCGTTGGGGGGGCGAGGGAACACTGAAGCTTTCTTT
cdr3_aa: CASSPLGGRGNTEAFF
clone_size: many
j_call: TRBJ1-1
v_call: TRBV6-1
d_call: -

cdr3_nt: TGTGCCAGCAGCTTATCCAGGGGCAACTACGAGCAGTACTTC
cdr3_aa: CASSLSRGNYEQYF
clone_size: many
j_call: TRBJ2-7
v_call: TRBV7-2
d_call: -

cdr3_nt: TGTGCCACCGGGGGCATGCAAGAGACCCAGTACTTC
cdr3_aa: CATGGMQETQYF
clone_size: few
j_call: TRBJ2-5
v_call: TRBV2
d_call: -

cdr3_nt: TGTGCCAGCAGTTTAGATATACCCGGGGAGCTGTTTTTT
cdr3_aa: CASSLDIPGELFF
clone_size: -
j_call: TRBJ2-2
v_call: TRBV12-3/TRBV12-4
d_call: -

cdr3_nt: TGTGCCTGGGAAGGGTCCCCGGGAATGACCTCAGATACGCAGTATTTT
cdr3_aa: CAWEGSPGMTSDTQYF
clone_size: -
j_call: TRBJ2-3
v_call: TRBV30
d_call: -

cdr3_nt: TGTGCCAGCTCACCACCGGATCTAGCGGGAGGACTTTACGAGCAGTACTTC
cdr3_aa: CASSPPDLAGGLYEQYF
clone_size: -
j_call: TRBJ2-7
v_call: TRBV18
d_call: TRBD2

cdr3_nt: TGTGCCAGCAGCATACAGGGGACCCAGCCTAATCAGCCCCAGCATTTT
cdr3_aa: CASSIQGTQPNQPQHF
clone_size: -
j_call: TRBJ1-5
v_call: TRBV12-3/TRBV12-4
d_call: TRBD1

cdr3_nt: TGTGCCAGCAGCCACCTCACCCTGAGGGGGCCCCAGGGTTACACCGGGGAGCTGTTTTTT
cdr3_aa: CASSHLTLRGPQGYTGELFF
clone_size: few
j_call: TRBJ2-2
v_call: TRBV7-2
d_call: TRBD1

cdr3_nt: TGTGCCAGCAGCGCCTATAGCAATCAGCCCCAGCATTTT
cdr3_aa: CASSAYSNQPQHF
clone_size: few
j_call: TRBJ1-5
v_call: TRBV9
d_call: -

cdr3_nt: TGCAGCGGAACCGGCGACAGGGGGTGGCAAGAGACCCAGTACTTC
cdr3_aa: CSGTGDRGWQETQYF
clone_size: -
j_call: TRBJ2-5
v_call: TRBV29-1
d_call: TRBD1

cdr3_nt: TGCGCCAGCAGCTTGGTAGCCCCCCCGGATACGCAGTATTTT
cdr3_aa: CASSLVAPPDTQYF
clone_size: -
j_call: TRBJ2-3
v_call: TRBV5-1
d_call: -

cdr3_nt: TGTGCCAGCATCCAGGGAAGGTTCTATGGCTACACCTTC
cdr3_aa: CASIQGRFYGYTF
clone_size: few
j_call: TRBJ1-2
v_call: TRBV6-5
d_call: -

cdr3_nt: TGTGCCAGCAGTTTCCCGTTAGGAAAACTGTTTTTT
cdr3_aa: CASSFPLGKLFF
clone_size: few
j_call: TRBJ1-4
v_call: TRBV12-3/TRBV12-4
d_call: -

cdr3_nt: TGTGCCAGCAGCTCCGCCGGGACAGGAAAAAACATTCAGTACTTC
cdr3_aa: CASSSAGTGKNIQYF
clone_size: few
j_call: TRBJ2-4
v_call: TRBV7-8
d_call: TRBD1

cdr3_nt: TGCAGCGTCCGAAGGGCTAGCGGGGGGCCCTTTCGCACAGATACGCAGTATTTT
cdr3_aa: CSVRRASGGPFRTDTQYF
clone_size: -
j_call: TRBJ2-3
v_call: TRBV29-1
d_call: TRBD2

cdr3_nt: TGCGCCAGCAGTCATGCAGGGTCCGATACGCAGTATTTT
cdr3_aa: CASSHAGSDTQYF
clone_size: -
j_call: TRBJ2-3
v_call: TRBV4-1
d_call: -

cdr3_nt: TGTGCCAGCAGTTTTTCCCCTCTACCGAATCAGCCCCAGCATTTT
cdr3_aa: CASSFSPLPNQPQHF
clone_size: few
j_call: TRBJ1-5
v_call: TRBV27
d_call: -

cdr3_nt: TGTGCCAGCAGTCCTTTCGATCAGCCCCAGCATTTT
cdr3_aa: CASSPFDQPQHF
clone_size: many
j_call: TRBJ1-5
v_call: TRBV12-3/TRBV12-4
d_call: -

cdr3_nt: TGTGCCAGCAGCTTAGAACAGCGGCAGCCCCAGCATTTT
cdr3_aa: CASSLEQRQPQHF
clone_size: -
j_call: TRBJ1-5
v_call: TRBV7-2
d_call: -

cdr3_nt: TGTGCCAGCAGCTCAGGATTATTTGGGCCCCAGCATTTT
cdr3_aa: CASSSGLFGPQHF
clone_size: -
j_call: TRBJ1-5
v_call: TRBV7-9
d_call: -

cdr3_nt: TGTGCCAGCTCACCTCGCGGTGGGGAGAACACTGAAGCTTTCTTT
cdr3_aa: CASSPRGGENTEAFF
clone_size: few
j_call: TRBJ1-1
v_call: TRBV18
d_call: -

cdr3_nt: TGTGCCAGTAGTACCCGGGCCCCCCGCGTGGACTATGGCTACACCTTC
cdr3_aa: CASSTRAPRVDYGYTF
clone_size: few
j_call: TRBJ1-2
v_call: TRBV19
d_call: -

cdr3_nt: TGTGCCAGCAGTACCAGACCTCGGAATGGCTACACCTTC
cdr3_aa: CASSTRPRNGYTF
clone_size: few
j_call: TRBJ1-2
v_call: TRBV6-5
d_call: -

cdr3_nt: TGTGCCAGCAGTTTTTTCGGGCCTGCCTACGAGCAGTACTTC
cdr3_aa: CASSFFGPAYEQYF
clone_size: many
j_call: TRBJ2-7
v_call: TRBV6-2/TRBV6-3
d_call: -

cdr3_nt: TGTGCCAGCAGCTTAGTAAGGGCGCTAGGGGGGGATACGCAGTATTTT
cdr3_aa: CASSLVRALGGDTQYF
clone_size: many
j_call: TRBJ2-3
v_call: TRBV7-2
d_call: -

cdr3_nt: TGCAGTGCTAGTCCCGGACAGGTCGCCTACGAGCAGTACTTC
cdr3_aa: CSASPGQVAYEQYF
clone_size: few
j_call: TRBJ2-7
v_call: TRBV20-1
d_call: TRBD1

cdr3_nt: TGTGCCAGTAGTTCTACCGACAGAAAAAATGAGCAGTTCTTC
cdr3_aa: CASSSTDRKNEQFF
clone_size: -
j_call: TRBJ2-1
v_call: TRBV19
d_call: -

cdr3_nt: TGCAGTGCTAGACGGGACAGGGGTAATTCACCCCTCCACTTT
cdr3_aa: CSARRDRGNSPLHF
clone_size: -
j_call: TRBJ1-6
v_call: TRBV20-1
d_call: TRBD1

cdr3_nt: TGTGCCAGCAGTTACTCTGCCCACGAGCAGTACTTC
cdr3_aa: CASSYSAHEQYF
clone_size: -
j_call: TRBJ2-7
v_call: TRBV6-2/TRBV6-3
d_call: -

cdr3_nt: TGTGCCTGGAGACCCCAGGGGGCAGGAGATACGCAGTATTTT
cdr3_aa: CAWRPQGAGDTQYF
clone_size: few
j_call: TRBJ2-3
v_call: TRBV30
d_call: TRBD1

cdr3_nt: TGCGCCAGCAGCCAAGTTGTAGGGTTTAATTCACCCCTCCACTTT
cdr3_aa: CASSQVVGFNSPLHF
clone_size: -
j_call: TRBJ1-6
v_call: TRBV4-3
d_call: -

cdr3_nt: TGTGCCAGCAGCTCATTCGGGGACGGAACTAACTATGGCTACACCTTC
cdr3_aa: CASSSFGDGTNYGYTF
clone_size: few
j_call: TRBJ1-2
v_call: TRBV11-2
d_call: -

cdr3_nt: TGTGCCAGCAGCTCCTCCGGGACCAATGAGCAGTTCTTC
cdr3_aa: CASSSSGTNEQFF
clone_size: few
j_call: TRBJ2-1
v_call: TRBV7-2
d_call: -

cdr3_nt: TGTGCCCATTTCTACCCTCAGCCCCAGCATTTT
cdr3_aa: CAHFYPQPQHF
clone_size: -
j_call: TRBJ1-5
v_call: TRBV10-3
d_call: -

cdr3_nt: TGTGCCAGCAGGGTGGGAGGGGGCGCAGGGGAGCAGTACTTC
cdr3_aa: CASRVGGGAGEQYF
clone_size: few
j_call: TRBJ2-7
v_call: TRBV12-3/TRBV12-4
d_call: -

cdr3_nt: TGTGCCAGCAGCTTTTTCGATAGCAATCAGCCCCAGCATTTT
cdr3_aa: CASSFFDSNQPQHF
clone_size: many
j_call: TRBJ1-5
v_call: TRBV5-5
d_call: -

cdr3_nt: TGCAGTGCTCCTAGGGGGGGAGAAGAGACCCAGTACTTC
cdr3_aa: CSAPRGGEETQYF
clone_size: few
j_call: TRBJ2-5
v_call: TRBV20-1
d_call: -